This T cell receptor (beta chain) stems from a study of graft-versus-host responses after intestinal transplantation. At the level of the study: In this cohort, recipients had multivisceral, liver-intestinal, or isolated intestinal transplants. Anti-thymocyte globulin induction was given to all recipients, followed by tacrolimus and steroids for two to four years.

Per the germline V gene, CDR1 is SQVTM and CDR2 is ANQGSEA. This CDR3 is built from 14 residues. The ends were cut back, 5 bases at V and 5 bases at J, with 18 bases in the middle. Findings and caveats of the study: Recipient marrow contained GvH clones, some of which appeared first in ileum or blood.

With respect to this clone: What it binds is not known.

Repertoires were generated with immunoSEQ multiplex PCR, while TCRdb's copy carries only in-frame clones and drops some. The sample has some 84,000 clones; around 80% are singletons. Specimen: unstimulated CD4+ T cells sorted from spleen or lymph node cells, collected before intestinal transplant. The chain uses TRBV29-1 and TRBJ1-1; TRBD1 is a possible D gene (6 bases). This TCR derives from a human donor who received an intestinal transplant. The CDR3, as DNA: TGCAGCGTTCGCCATGGGAAGGGGGGGACTGAAGCTTTCTTT. It encodes CSVRHGKGGTEAFF.